Listed below are T cell receptor beta chains from one sample, sequenced in a study of blood T cell repertoires in COVID-19. Clones were sequenced by immunoSEQ multiplex PCR, and TCRdb holds only the in-frame ones, with some missing. The data hold about 150,000 clones, with about 89% observed a single time. Material: peripheral blood. Receptors originate from a man aged 55 to 70 with active or convalescent COVID-19. CDR3s leave out the opening cysteine and the closing phenylalanine or tryptophan.

CDR3 protein	J gene	V gene
ATSQDSPRGYT	TRBJ1-2	TRBV24-1
ASSPAGNTEAF	TRBJ1-1	TRBV4-3
ASSTPDRAYGYT	TRBJ1-2	TRBV9
ATSDSDSGPSGANVLT	TRBJ2-6	TRBV24-1
ASSLSGAGEQF	TRBJ2-1	TRBV27
ASSANVRDLSHEQF	TRBJ2-1	TRBV7-3
ACRQGGNEKLF	TRBJ1-4	TRBV6-5
ATSRALTAPYEQY	TRBJ2-7	TRBV15
AISERAGSNQPQH	TRBJ1-5	TRBV10-3
ASSGQGYTGELF	TRBJ2-2	TRBV5-1
SASEGANYGYT	TRBJ1-2	TRBV20-1
ASGLQGSYGYT	TRBJ1-2	TRBV6-5
ASSLDPGQGMSPLH	TRBJ1-6	TRBV27
ATSDPGGVETQY	TRBJ2-5	TRBV24-1
ASSLSQAGTGFYEQY	TRBJ2-7	TRBV28
ASSPSIQGTGWIYEQY	TRBJ2-7	TRBV18
ASSLPPPSLGRANNEQF	TRBJ2-1	TRBV5-1
ASGTVDFKYGYT	TRBJ1-2	TRBV28
ASSPKTGTGNTIY	TRBJ1-3	TRBV7-2
ASSVITGTSGRDPRDTQY	TRBJ2-3	TRBV9
SVRTGLSGNTIY	TRBJ1-3	TRBV29-1
AIGRTAGTGVNTEAF	TRBJ1-1	TRBV10-3
ATSDPSLAGGLETQY	TRBJ2-5	TRBV24-1
ASTGEKLF	TRBJ1-4	TRBV25-1
SARDIYGYT	TRBJ1-2	TRBV20-1
ASSLSLDTQY	TRBJ2-3	TRBV7-3
ASGGQGEGEKLF	TRBJ1-4	TRBV5-1
AREYPTGSVGYT	TRBJ1-2	TRBV19
ASSLDPSGRTGELF	TRBJ2-2	TRBV7-2
ASRPGQTMAGANVLT	TRBJ2-6	TRBV28
ASSPMMASTDTQY	TRBJ2-3	TRBV18
ATSRVPGYEQY	TRBJ2-7	TRBV15
ASRWGGGGANVLT	TRBJ2-6	TRBV6-5
ASSLNQANEQF	TRBJ2-1	TRBV5-1
ASSSGTVPLYEQY	TRBJ2-7	TRBV7-2
ASRASGGSYEQY	TRBJ2-7	TRBV2
ASSIRRGNTEAF	TRBJ1-1	TRBV7-2
AIQGGSSYNEQF	TRBJ2-1	TRBV28
ASSPPQLKILWYQETQY	TRBJ2-5	TRBV23-1
ASSQGLAGGSSSYNEQF	TRBJ2-1	TRBV4-2
AWSTSYNEQF	TRBJ2-1	TRBV30
ASSALGGTEAF	TRBJ1-1	TRBV7-9
ASSPAGNQPQH	TRBJ1-5	TRBV25-1
ASSLLERENGYT	TRBJ1-2	TRBV28
ASSTAGGAPGETQY	TRBJ2-5	TRBV7-3
ASRTSGSRDTQY	TRBJ2-3	TRBV28
ASRQAGTDLSDTQY	TRBJ2-3	TRBV5-4
ASSYSTSADTEAF	TRBJ1-1	TRBV6-5
AWSEKAHPAADTQY	TRBJ2-3	TRBV30
ASRGGEGNTIY	TRBJ1-3	TRBV6-6
ASSRTGGGYT	TRBJ1-2	TRBV27
ASSSTGGLGETQY	TRBJ2-5	TRBV7-3
ASSKMSATNEKLF	TRBJ1-4	TRBV19